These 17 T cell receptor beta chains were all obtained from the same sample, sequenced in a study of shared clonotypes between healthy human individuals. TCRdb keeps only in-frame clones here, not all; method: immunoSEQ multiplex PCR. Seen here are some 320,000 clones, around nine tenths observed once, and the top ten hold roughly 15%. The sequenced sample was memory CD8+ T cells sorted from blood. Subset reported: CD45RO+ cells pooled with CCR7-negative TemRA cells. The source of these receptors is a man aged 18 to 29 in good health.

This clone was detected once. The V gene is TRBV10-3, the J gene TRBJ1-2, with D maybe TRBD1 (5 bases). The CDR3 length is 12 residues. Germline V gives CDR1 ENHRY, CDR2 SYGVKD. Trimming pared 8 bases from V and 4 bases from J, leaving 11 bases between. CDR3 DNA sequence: TGTGCCATCCCCGACAGACTCTATGGCTACACCTTC. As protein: CAIPDRLYGYTF.

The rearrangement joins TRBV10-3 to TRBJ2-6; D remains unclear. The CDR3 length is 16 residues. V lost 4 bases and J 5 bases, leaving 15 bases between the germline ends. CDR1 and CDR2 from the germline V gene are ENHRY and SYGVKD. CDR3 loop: CAISGTFRARANVLTF. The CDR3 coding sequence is TGTGCCATCAGTGGAACCTTTCGGGCCCGGGCCAACGTCCTGACTTTC.

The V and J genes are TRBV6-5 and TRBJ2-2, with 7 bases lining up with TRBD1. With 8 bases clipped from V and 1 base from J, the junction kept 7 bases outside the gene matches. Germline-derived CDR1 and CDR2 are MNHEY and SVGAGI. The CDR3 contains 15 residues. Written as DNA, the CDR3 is TGTGCCAGCCAGACCGGGACAGTGAACACCGGGGAGCTGTTTTTT. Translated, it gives CASQTGTVNTGELFF.

CDR3 in amino acids: CASTPFTGGPDTQYF. In DNA form, the CDR3 reads TGTGCCAGCACCCCGTTTACAGGGGGCCCAGATACGCAGTATTTT. The V and J genes are TRBV9 and TRBJ2-3; 9 bases agree with TRBD1. V lost 6 bases and J lost 4; bases outside the gene matches: 9. The CDR3 totals 15 residues. The V gene's germline CDR1 is SGDLS and CDR2 YYNGEE.

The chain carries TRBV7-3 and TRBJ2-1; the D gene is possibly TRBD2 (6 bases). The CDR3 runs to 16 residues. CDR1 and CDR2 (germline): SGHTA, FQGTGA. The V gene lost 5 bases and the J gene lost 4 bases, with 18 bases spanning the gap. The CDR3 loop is CASSPTLAGTYNEQFF. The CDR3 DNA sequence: TGTGCCAGCAGCCCCACCCTAGCCGGGACTTACAATGAGCAGTTCTTC.

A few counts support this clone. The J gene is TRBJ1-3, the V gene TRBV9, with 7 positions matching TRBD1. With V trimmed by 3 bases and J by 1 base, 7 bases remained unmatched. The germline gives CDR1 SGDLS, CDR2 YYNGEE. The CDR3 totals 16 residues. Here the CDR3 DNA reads TGTGCCAGCAGCGAGGGGGCAGGCCTTTCTGGAAACACCATATATTTT. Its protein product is CASSEGAGLSGNTIYF.

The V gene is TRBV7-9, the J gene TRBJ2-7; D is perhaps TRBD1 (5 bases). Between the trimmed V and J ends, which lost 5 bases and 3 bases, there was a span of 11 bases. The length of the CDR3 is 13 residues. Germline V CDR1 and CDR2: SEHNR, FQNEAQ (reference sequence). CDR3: CASSRLDSYEQYF. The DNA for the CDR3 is TGTGCCAGCAGCCGATTAGACAGCTACGAGCAGTACTTC.

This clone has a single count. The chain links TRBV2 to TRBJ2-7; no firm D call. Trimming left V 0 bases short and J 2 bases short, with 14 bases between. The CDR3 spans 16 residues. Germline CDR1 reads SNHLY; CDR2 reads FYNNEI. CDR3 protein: CASSEAVGISAYEQYF. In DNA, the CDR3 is TGTGCCAGCAGTGAAGCGGTGGGCATTTCCGCCTACGAGCAGTACTTC.

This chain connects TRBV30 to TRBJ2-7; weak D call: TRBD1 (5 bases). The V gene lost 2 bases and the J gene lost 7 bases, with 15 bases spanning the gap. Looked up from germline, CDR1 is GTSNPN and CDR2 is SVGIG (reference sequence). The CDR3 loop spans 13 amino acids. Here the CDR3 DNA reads TGTGCCTGGAGTCAGCAGGGATCTACGGAGCAGTACTTC. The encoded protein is CAWSQQGSTEQYF.

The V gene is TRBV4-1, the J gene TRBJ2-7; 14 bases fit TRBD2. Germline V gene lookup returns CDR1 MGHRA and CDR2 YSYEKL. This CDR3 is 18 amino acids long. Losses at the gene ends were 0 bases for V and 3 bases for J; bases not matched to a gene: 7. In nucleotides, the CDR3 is TGCGCCAGCAGCCAAGAAGGGACTAGCGGGAGTTCGGGCTACGAGCAGTACTTC. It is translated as CASSQEGTSGSSGYEQYF.

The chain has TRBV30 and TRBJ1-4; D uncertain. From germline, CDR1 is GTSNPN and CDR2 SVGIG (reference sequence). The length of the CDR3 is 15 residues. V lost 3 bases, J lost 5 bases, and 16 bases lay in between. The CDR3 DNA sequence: TGTGCCTGGAGCGAAATCGGACGGGAGAATGAAAAACTGTTTTTT. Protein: CAWSEIGRENEKLFF.

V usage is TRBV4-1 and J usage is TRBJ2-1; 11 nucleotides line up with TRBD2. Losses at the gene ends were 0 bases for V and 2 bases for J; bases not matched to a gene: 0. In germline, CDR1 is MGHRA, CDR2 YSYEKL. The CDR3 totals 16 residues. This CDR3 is CASSQEGLAAYNEQFF. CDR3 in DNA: TGCGCCAGCAGCCAAGAGGGACTAGCGGCCTACAATGAGCAGTTCTTC.

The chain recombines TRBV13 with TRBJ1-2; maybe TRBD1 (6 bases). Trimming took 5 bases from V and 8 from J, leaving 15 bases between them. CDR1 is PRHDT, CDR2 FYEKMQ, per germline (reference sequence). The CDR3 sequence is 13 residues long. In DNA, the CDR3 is TGTGCCAGCAGCACGGCAGGGGAAGGCGGCTACACCTTC. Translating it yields CASSTAGEGGYTF.

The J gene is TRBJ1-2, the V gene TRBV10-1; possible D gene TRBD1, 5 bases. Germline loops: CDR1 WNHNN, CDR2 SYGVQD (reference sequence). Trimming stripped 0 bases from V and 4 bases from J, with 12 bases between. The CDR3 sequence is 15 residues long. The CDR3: CASSESPQDPYGYTF. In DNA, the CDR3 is TGCGCCAGCAGTGAGTCGCCACAGGATCCCTATGGCTACACCTTC.

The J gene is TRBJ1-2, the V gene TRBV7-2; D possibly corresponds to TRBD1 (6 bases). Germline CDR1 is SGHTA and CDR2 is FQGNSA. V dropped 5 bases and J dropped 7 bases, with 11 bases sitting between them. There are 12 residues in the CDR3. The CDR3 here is CASSPTGGGYTF. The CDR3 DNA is TGTGCCAGCAGCCCGACAGGAGGTGGCTACACCTTC.

As DNA, the CDR3 is TGTGCCAGCAGCCTGGGGACAGGGGAATTATCGGGTGGCTACACCTTC. Residues: CASSLGTGELSGGYTF. The rearrangement links TRBV9 to TRBJ1-2, with TRBD1 matching 10 bases. The CDR3 totals 16 residues. Per germline, CDR1 SGDLS and CDR2 YYNGEE. V gave up 4 bases and J gave up 7 bases; unmatched junction bases: 13.

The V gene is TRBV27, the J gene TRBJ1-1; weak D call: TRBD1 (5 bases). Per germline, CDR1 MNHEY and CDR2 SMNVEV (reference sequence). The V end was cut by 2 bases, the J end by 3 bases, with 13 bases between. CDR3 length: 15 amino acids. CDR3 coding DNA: TGTGCCAGCAGTTTAGTCCCAGGGTCGGACACTGAAGCTTTCTTT. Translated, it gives CASSLVPGSDTEAFF.